Presented here are 18 T cell receptor beta chains from one specimen sequenced in a study of T cells expressing NK-cell markers. From the 5' RACE reads, TCRdb lists one entry per CDR3 protein and no DNA. The table counts roughly 390,000 distinct CDR3 sequences; around 5.3% lies in the top ten. The specimen was blood T cells: a sorted CD56 or NKG2C T cell subset, CD4+ or CD8+ T cells, or bulk PBMC T cells (not recorded which). These receptors were collected from a man between 18 and 69 years old in good health.

Its frequency marks this clonotype as medium-sized (0.01 to 0.1%). This chain connects TRBV29-1 to TRBJ2-5; lacking DNA, the TRBD1 call made by TCRdb goes unchecked. This CDR3 is 13 amino acids long. Germline lookup yields CDR1 SQVTM and CDR2 ANQGSEA. CDR3 in amino acids: CSVEGAVQETQYF.

This chain connects TRBV29-1 to TRBJ2-1. The CDR3 has 13 residues. CDR1 and CDR2 (germline): SQVTM, ANQGSEA. The CDR3 sequence is CSVEGTTYNEQFF.

The rearrangement links TRBV6-1 to TRBJ1-3. Germline CDR1 and CDR2: MNHNS and SASEGT. The length of the CDR3 is 17 residues. CDR3 amino acids: CASRGQPVPSEGNTIYF.

The chain is built from TRBV19 and TRBJ2-5; the TRBD1 assignment by TCRdb is unverifiable without DNA. This CDR3 has 12 residues. Germline V CDR1 and CDR2: LNHDA, SQIVND (reference sequence). CDR3 loop: CASGDRGETQYF. Full variable domain (outside the CDR3, taken from reference TRBV19 and TRBJ2-5): DGGITQSPKYLFRKEGQNVTLSCEQNLNHDAMYWYRQDPGQGLRLIYYSQIVNDFQKGDIAEGYSVSREKKESFPLTVTSAQKNPTAFYLCASGDRGETQYFGPGTRLLVL.

This chain links TRBV7-2 with TRBJ2-2; TCRdb's D call of TRBD2 is untestable without DNA. The germline CDR1 and CDR2 sequences are SGHTA and FQGNSA. The CDR3 length is 14 residues. The CDR3 loop reads CASSLDSPRGELFF.

This chain joins TRBV20-1 and TRBJ2-7; TCRdb designates TRBD1, a call that cannot be tested without DNA. CDR1 DFQATT and CDR2 SNEGSKA come from the germline V gene (reference sequence). The CDR3 loop spans 15 amino acids. CDR3 region: CSAREALAGVREQYF.

The chain recombines TRBV21-1 with TRBJ2-4. TRBV21-1 is an annotated pseudogene. The CDR3 covers 18 residues. The CDR3 here is CASSKGCEWVGAKNIQYF.

V is TRBV12-3 or TRBV12-4 and J is TRBJ1-1. The CDR3 is 15 amino acids. CDR3 protein: CASSTLMTGGTEAFF.

The chain links TRBV5-1 to TRBJ2-1; TCRdb designates TRBD1, a call that cannot be tested without DNA. The germline V gene has CDR1 SGHRS and CDR2 YFSETQ. The CDR3 spans 15 residues. The CDR3 sequence is CASSFGQGWNNEQFF.

This rearrangement joins TRBV7-8 to TRBJ2-2; there is no DNA to check the TCRdb D call of TRBD1. CDR1 and CDR2 (germline): SGHVS, FQNEAQ. The CDR3 covers 16 residues. This CDR3 is CASSGRGQQNTGELFF.

V is TRBV12-3 or TRBV12-4 and J is TRBJ1-1; TCRdb designates TRBD1, a call that cannot be tested without DNA. This CDR3 comprises 16 residues. This chain's CDR3 is CASSRQGVSLSTEAFF.

V gene TRBV7-2 combines with J gene TRBJ2-7; TCRdb's D call of TRBD2 is untestable without DNA. The CDR3 sequence is 14 residues long. In germline, CDR1 is SGHTA, CDR2 FQGNSA. The chain's CDR3 is CASSSPGGHYEQYF. Complete variable domain (other parts from reference TRBV7-2 and TRBJ2-7): GAGVSQSPSNKVTEKGKDVELRCDPISGHTALYWYRQSLGQGLEFLIYFQGNSAPDKSGLPSDRFSAERTGGSVSTLTIQRTQQEDSAVYLCASSSPGGHYEQYFGPGTRLTVT.

The CDR3 reads CASSVYGTVGYNEQFF. V gene TRBV9 combines with J gene TRBJ2-1; checking the TCRdb D call of TRBD2 is not possible without DNA. CDR3 length: 16 amino acids. Looked up from germline, CDR1 is SGDLS and CDR2 is YYNGEE. The full variable domain, its missing parts supplied by reference TRBV9 and TRBJ2-1, is DSGVTQTPKHLITATGQRVTLRCSPRSGDLSVYWYQQSLDQGLQFLIQYYNGEERAKGNILERFSAQQFPDLHSELNLSSLELGDSALYFCASSVYGTVGYNEQFFGPGTRLTVL.

This chain uses TRBV5-6 with TRBJ2-4; TCRdb's assignment of TRBD1 cannot be checked, as there is no DNA. The germline V gene encodes CDR1 SGHDT and CDR2 YYEEEE. The CDR3 sequence is 15 residues long. The chain's CDR3 is CASSFNRDTKNIQYF. The full variable domain, completed using reference TRBV5-6 and TRBJ2-4, is DAGVTQSPTHLIKTRGQQVTLRCSPKSGHDTVSWYQQALGQGPQFIFQYYEEEERQRGNFPDRFSGHQFPNYSSELNVNALLLGDSALYLCASSFNRDTKNIQYFGAGTRLSVL.

This chain joins TRBV5-5 and TRBJ2-7; TCRdb names TRBD1, which stays unverified in the absence of DNA. This CDR3 has 16 residues. Germline CDR1 reads SGHKS; CDR2 reads YYEKEE (reference sequence). The CDR3 loop reads CASSLSSQGVMYEQYF.

V is TRBV10-3 and J is TRBJ2-3; without DNA, the TCRdb call of TRBD1 cannot be checked. The length of the CDR3 is 17 residues. From germline, CDR1 is ENHRY and CDR2 SYGVKD. CDR3 protein: CAISEVVGGGTSDTQYF.

CDR3 amino acids: CSARDRGQVHLLNYVKQYF. The rearrangement links TRBV20-1 to TRBJ2-7; TCRdb proposes TRBD1, but this gene call is untestable without DNA. Germline lookup yields CDR1 DFQATT and CDR2 SNEGSKA (reference sequence). The CDR3 is 19 amino acids.

This rearrangement joins TRBV20-1 to TRBJ2-5; TCRdb indicates TRBD1, and absent DNA this call remains unverified. Germline CDR1 is DFQATT and CDR2 is SNEGSKA (reference sequence). The CDR3 length is 13 residues. The CDR3 sequence is CSAIRGLQETQYF.